This T cell receptor (beta chain) was recorded in a study of blood T cell repertoires in COVID-19. Germline CDR1 is MDHEN and CDR2 is SYDVKM. V lost 4 bases, J lost 5 bases, and 8 bases stayed unmatched. The CDR3 has 16 amino acids. How the authors handled the data: Reference gene primer amplification yielded estimated nucleated cell counts. Generated by immunoSEQ multiplex PCR, the TCRdb table keeps only in-frame clones and is missing some. That table gives V, J and clone size, and the DNA gave D and trimming. Altogether fewer than 85,000 clones are present, 80% to 85% being singletons, with the ten largest covering approximately 27%.

J is TRBJ2-1 and V is TRBV28; 10 bases line up with TRBD1. This receptor was obtained from a human donor in a cohort sampled during active COVID-19. Sample: peripheral blood. CDR3 nucleotides: TGTGCCAGCAGTTCACACCGGGACAGGGGACACAATGAGCAGTTCTTC. Translation: CASSSHRDRGHNEQFF.